Presented here are 20 T cell receptor beta chains from one specimen sequenced in a study of T cells after posttransplantation cyclophosphamide. Busulfan-fludarabine conditioning, marrow transplant, and cyclophosphamide on days +3 and +4 were administered. Produced via immunoSEQ multiplex PCR; TCRdb's table is partial and in-frame only. The data show some 15,000 clones, 75% to 80% seen once. Sequencing used CD8+ T cells sorted from PBMCs, obtained just over 1,900 days after a stem cell transplant with posttransplant cyclophosphamide. All receptors derive from a female patient aged 35-55 years who received an allogeneic stem cell transplant from a related donor, was CMV-positive, and had no GVHD. The graft donor may have contributed some T cells.

The chain joins TRBV6-6 to TRBJ1-6; D might be TRBD1 (6 bases). The ends were cut back, 3 bases at V and 7 bases at J, with 10 bases in the middle. Per the germline V gene, CDR1 is MNHNY and CDR2 is SVGAGI (reference sequence). This CDR3 contains 14 residues. CDR3 coding DNA: TGTGCCAGCAGTTATGGGACAATCAATTCACCCCTCCACTTT. Residues: CASSYGTINSPLHF.

The V call is TRBV13, the J call TRBJ1-2; no clear D gene. CDR3 length equals 16 residues. Germline V gene lookup returns CDR1 PRHDT and CDR2 FYEKMQ (reference sequence). Between the trimmed V and J ends, which lost 2 bases and 2 bases, there was a span of 15 bases. The chain's CDR3 is CASSLFSGRKNYGYTF. The CDR3 DNA sequence: TGTGCCAGCAGCTTATTTTCTGGGAGGAAGAACTATGGCTACACCTTC.

This clone was recorded a few times. The rearrangement uses TRBV4-3 and TRBJ1-2; tentative D call: TRBD1 (6 bases). Trimming took 4 bases from V and 5 from J, leaving 14 bases between them. The CDR3 covers 14 residues. The germline V gene has CDR1 LGHNA and CDR2 YSLEER. The CDR3 DNA is TGCGCCAGCAGCCTCAATCTAGGGGGTTATGGCTACACCTTC. Translation gives CASSLNLGGYGYTF.

V is TRBV5-6 and J is TRBJ2-7; D is unclear. Germline lookup yields CDR1 SGHDT and CDR2 YYEEEE. This CDR3 region has 12 residues. Trimming cost V 1 base and J 6 bases, with 8 bases left between them. CDR3 region: CASSLKPGEQYF. The CDR3 DNA is TGTGCCAGCAGCTTGAAGCCGGGCGAGCAGTACTTC.

The chain combines TRBV9 with TRBJ2-5; 9 bases match TRBD2. This CDR3 is 17 amino acids long. Germline V lookup: CDR1 SGDLS, CDR2 YYNGEE. V shed 3 bases, J shed 0 bases, and the junction held 9 bases outside the gene matches. CDR3 sequence (DNA): TGTGCCAGCAGCGAAGAATCCAGCGGGGGGAACCAAGAGACCCAGTACTTC. The encoded protein is CASSEESSGGNQETQYF.

The chain recombines TRBV4-1 with TRBJ2-1; possibly TRBD1 for D (6 bases). Trimming cost V 2 bases and J 1 base, with 18 bases left between them. Germline V CDR1 and CDR2: MGHRA, YSYEKL. The CDR3 loop spans 18 amino acids. DNA for the CDR3: TGCGCCAGCAGCCAACTTATCGATACAGGGCTTTCCTACAATGAGCAGTTCTTC. Translated: CASSQLIDTGLSYNEQFF.

The genes are TRBV7-9 and TRBJ1-4, with D perhaps matching TRBD1 (5 bases). Germline-derived CDR1 and CDR2 are SEHNR and FQNEAQ (reference sequence). The CDR3 covers 16 residues. V lost 1 base, J lost 6 bases, and 15 bases lay in between. DNA of the CDR3: TGTGCCAGCAGCTTAGTTACCGGCGGGGGAGATGAAAAACTGTTTTTT. Its translation: CASSLVTGGGDEKLFF.

This chain links TRBV7-8 with TRBJ2-7; 7 nucleotides align to TRBD1. The CDR3 spans 17 residues. V shed 3 bases, J shed 0 bases, and the junction held 11 bases outside the gene matches. CDR1 is SGHVS and CDR2 is FQNEAQ in the germline V gene. The CDR3 nucleotides read TGTGCCAGCAGCTTGGACCTTGGGGGACAGTTCTCCTACGAGCAGTACTTC. Its protein product is CASSLDLGGQFSYEQYF.

As DNA, the CDR3 is TGTGCCAGCAGCTCCGCCGGACAGGGGATCTCTGGAAACACCATATATTTT. Protein product: CASSSAGQGISGNTIYF. V gene TRBV7-9 combines with J gene TRBJ1-3, with 9 bases lining up with TRBD1. The V and J ends lost 4 bases and 0 bases, in that order; junction bases with no gene match: 7. Looked up from germline, CDR1 is SEHNR and CDR2 is FQNEAQ (reference sequence). This CDR3 has 17 amino acids. Using reference TRBV7-9 and TRBJ1-3 for the parts outside the CDR3, the full variable domain is DTGVSQNPRHKITKRGQNVTFRCDPISEHNRLYWYRQTLGQGPEFLTYFQNEAQLEKSRLLSDRFSAERPKGSFSTLEIQRTEQGDSAMYLCASSSAGQGISGNTIYFGEGSWLTVV.

This clone was seen only a few times. The V gene is TRBV9, the J gene TRBJ1-6; TRBD1 agrees at 10 bases. The CDR3 has 15 amino acids. CDR1 is SGDLS and CDR2 is YYNGEE in the germline V gene. V lost 4 bases and J lost 8; bases outside the gene matches: 6. The CDR3 is CASSLTGGEYSPLHF. CDR3 DNA: TGTGCCAGCAGCTTGACAGGGGGCGAATATTCACCCCTCCACTTT.

The V call is TRBV5-1, the J call TRBJ2-1; D unresolved. The CDR3 is 15 residues long. Germline assignment: CDR1 SGHRS and CDR2 YFSETQ. V lost 1 base and J 0 bases, leaving 8 bases between the germline ends. Written as DNA, the CDR3 is TGCGCCAGCAGCTTGAAACAGTACTCCTACAATGAGCAGTTCTTC. Protein: CASSLKQYSYNEQFF.

The genes are TRBV11-2 and TRBJ2-1, with 9 bases fitting TRBD2. CDR1 and CDR2 from the germline V gene are SGHAT and FQNNGV. With V trimmed by 1 base and J by 5 bases, 6 bases remained unmatched. This CDR3 spans 16 amino acids. The CDR3 DNA reads TGTGCCAGCAGCTTAGTCGGGCAGCGGGGGGACAATGAGCAGTTCTTC. It translates to CASSLVGQRGDNEQFF.

The chain employs TRBV27 and TRBJ1-6; possibly TRBD1 for D (5 bases). Trimming removed 3 bases at V and 0 bases at J, with 12 bases between. This CDR3 region has 17 residues. CDR1 MNHEY and CDR2 SMNVEV come from the germline V gene (reference sequence). CDR3 protein: CASSLEGPSSYNSPLHF. The DNA of the CDR3 is TGTGCCAGCAGTTTGGAGGGGCCGAGCTCCTATAATTCACCCCTCCACTTT.

The chain uses TRBV4-3 and TRBJ2-1; 7 bases are shared with TRBD1. The V gene end was trimmed by 0 bases and the J gene end by 10 bases; junction bases not matched to a gene: 12. CDR3 length: 16 amino acids. CDR1 and CDR2 from the germline V gene are LGHNA and YSLEER. The CDR3 DNA is TGCGCCAGCAGCCAAGATAAAGGGGGCCGGGTAGGAGAGCAGTTCTTC. Protein product: CASSQDKGGRVGEQFF.

This sequence joins TRBV15 and TRBJ1-2; a possible D gene is TRBD1 (5 bases). V shed 5 bases and J shed 4 bases, with 17 bases lying between them. Germline values: CDR1 LNHNV, CDR2 YYDKDF (reference sequence). There are 15 residues in the CDR3. This CDR3 reads CATSGAEVEFYGYTF. The DNA for the CDR3 is TGTGCCACCAGCGGGGCCGAGGTGGAATTCTATGGCTACACCTTC.

This rearrangement joins TRBV11-2 to TRBJ2-5, with 8 bases that match TRBD1. The CDR3 is 14 amino acids. Germline V gene lookup returns CDR1 SGHAT and CDR2 FQNNGV. V shed 4 bases and J 1 base; nucleotides not matched to a gene: 2. CDR3 in DNA: TGTGCCAGCAGCTCGACAGGGGTCCAAGAGACCCAGTACTTC. Its protein is CASSSTGVQETQYF.

The rearrangement joins TRBV27 to TRBJ2-2; TRBD1 matches 8 bases. There are 17 residues in the CDR3. The V segment lost 1 base and the J segment 8 bases; nucleotides outside the gene matches: 12. Germline V gene lookup returns CDR1 MNHEY and CDR2 SMNVEV (reference sequence). The CDR3 DNA follows: TGTGCCAGCAGTTTATATTCAGGGGGCGATGGGTTAGGGGAGCTGTTTTTT. Amino acid sequence: CASSLYSGGDGLGELFF.

The V gene is TRBV9, the J gene TRBJ2-5; 10 bases match TRBD2. With V trimmed by 1 base and J by 3 bases, 6 bases remained unmatched. The CDR3 consists of 16 residues. Germline V lookup: CDR1 SGDLS, CDR2 YYNGEE. DNA for the CDR3: TGTGCCAGCAGCGTACAAAGCGGGGGGGTAAAAGAGACCCAGTACTTC. Translated, it gives CASSVQSGGVKETQYF.

V usage is TRBV28 and J usage is TRBJ1-5, with D perhaps TRBD1 (5 bases). The V end lost 6 bases, the J end lost 0 bases, and 18 bases lay between the germline ends. This CDR3 region has 17 residues. Germline V lookup: CDR1 MDHEN, CDR2 SYDVKM. The CDR3 here is CASRGGKTVFSNQPQHF. The CDR3 DNA follows: TGTGCCAGCAGGGGCGGGAAGACAGTCTTTAGCAATCAGCCCCAGCATTTT.

The V gene is TRBV7-9, the J gene TRBJ1-1, with 12 nucleotides matching TRBD1. With V trimmed by 5 bases and J by 5 bases, 3 bases remained unmatched. CDR1 SEHNR and CDR2 FQNEAQ come from the germline V gene (reference sequence). There are 14 residues in the CDR3. The CDR3 loop reads CASSGDRGQTEAFF. The CDR3 nucleotides read TGTGCCAGCAGCGGGGACAGGGGGCAGACTGAAGCTTTCTTT.